The 14 T cell receptor beta chains below come from one sample, sequenced in a study of CD8+ T cells in alopecia areata. RNA was isolated and reverse transcribed to cDNA, the sequencing template. TCRdb keeps only in-frame clones here, not all; method: immunoSEQ multiplex PCR. Of 140,000 or so clones in the sample, approximately 50% are singletons; the top ten hold around 1%. This sample comprised CD4+ T cells sorted from blood, obtained at week 0. These receptors were taken from a human donor with alopecia areata.

The count of this clone is one. The chain recombines TRBV18 with TRBJ1-6; no definite D call. Trimming shortened V by 3 bases and J by 5 bases, and 11 bases separated the two germline ends. The CDR3 totals 15 residues. Per germline, CDR1 KGHSH and CDR2 LQKENI. The CDR3 bases are TGTGCCAGCTCACCTAAGACTGAGGATAATTCACCCCTCCACTTT. Encoded protein: CASSPKTEDNSPLHF.

The V gene is TRBV4-1, the J gene TRBJ2-5; D gene uncertain. This CDR3 comprises 12 residues. Germline CDR1 MGHRA, CDR2 YSYEKL. V lost 3 bases and J lost 5, with 7 bases in between. CDR3 residues: CASSHVGETQYF. In DNA, the CDR3 is TGCGCCAGCAGCCATGTTGGGGAGACCCAGTACTTC.

This chain connects TRBV29-1 to TRBJ1-2; D is perhaps TRBD1 (5 bases). The V and J ends lost 3 bases and 4 bases respectively, with 9 bases between them. The germline V gene encodes CDR1 SQVTM and CDR2 ANQGSEA. The CDR3 covers 12 residues. The CDR3 here is CSVDDGTYGYTF. The CDR3 DNA reads TGCAGCGTTGACGACGGGACCTATGGCTACACCTTC.

This clone was seen a handful of times. The rearrangement joins TRBV4-1 to TRBJ2-2; the D is unclear. The germline V gene has CDR1 MGHRA and CDR2 YSYEKL. The length of the CDR3 is 14 residues. V lost 0 bases to trimming and J lost 7 bases, with 9 bases between them. The CDR3 reads CASSQEVRGGELFF. CDR3 sequence (DNA): TGCGCCAGCAGCCAAGAAGTTAGAGGCGGGGAGCTGTTTTTT.

This clone was recorded a few times. The rearrangement joins TRBV7-2 to TRBJ1-5; no firm D call. Germline CDR1 and CDR2: SGHTA and FQGNSA. V lost 0 bases to trimming and J lost 7 bases, with 10 bases between them. The CDR3 consists of 14 residues. DNA of the CDR3: TGTGCCAGCAGCTTAGCCTCAAGCCAACAGCCCCAGCATTTT. This gives the protein CASSLASSQQPQHF.

There are a few counts of this clone. The rearrangement uses TRBV11-1 and TRBJ1-1; maybe TRBD1 (6 bases). Germline CDR1 reads SGHAT; CDR2 reads FQDESV (reference sequence). There are 14 residues in the CDR3. Deletions cut 5 bases from V and 5 bases from J, with 15 bases between. The CDR3 sequence is CASSRGAGGTEAFF. CDR3 sequence (DNA): TGTGCCAGCAGCAGGGGGGCAGGAGGGACTGAAGCTTTCTTT.

CDR3 amino acids: CASSLVQGQETQYF. The CDR3 DNA is TGTGCCAGCAGCTTAGTACAGGGCCAAGAGACCCAGTACTTC. The chain is built from TRBV7-9 and TRBJ2-5; possible D gene TRBD1, 6 bases. The CDR3 is 14 amino acids. The V gene lost 1 base and the J gene lost 1 base, with 7 bases spanning the gap. The germline V gene encodes CDR1 SEHNR and CDR2 FQNEAQ (reference sequence). Full variable domain (outside the CDR3, taken from reference TRBV7-9 and TRBJ2-5): DTGVSQNPRHKITKRGQNVTFRCDPISEHNRLYWYRQTLGQGPEFLTYFQNEAQLEKSRLLSDRFSAERPKGSFSTLEIQRTEQGDSAMYLCASSLVQGQETQYFGPGTRLLVL.

This clone occurred once. This chain joins TRBV30 and TRBJ2-7, with D uncertain. V gave up 2 bases and J gave up 2 bases, with 4 bases separating them. From germline, CDR1 is GTSNPN and CDR2 SVGIG (reference sequence). CDR3 length equals 11 residues. CDR3 residues: CAWSSAYEQYF. CDR3 coding DNA: TGTGCCTGGAGTTCGGCCTACGAGCAGTACTTC.

CDR3 region: CASSYAGTGDEKLFF. The CDR3 nucleotides are TGTGCCAGCAGCTACGCCGGGACAGGGGATGAAAAACTGTTTTTT. This rearrangement joins TRBV11-2 to TRBJ1-4; 10 bases match TRBD1. CDR1 is SGHAT, CDR2 FQNNGV, per germline. The trim removed 4 bases at V and 6 bases at J, leaving 5 bases unmatched. This CDR3 has 15 amino acids. Full variable domain (outside the CDR3, taken from reference TRBV11-2 and TRBJ1-4): EAGVAQSPRYKIIEKRQSVAFWCNPISGHATLYWYQQILGQGPKLLIQFQNNGVVDDSQLPKDRFSAERLKGVDSTLKIQPAKLEDSAVYLCASSYAGTGDEKLFFGSGTQLSVL.

This sequence joins TRBV29-1 and TRBJ2-5; 7 nucleotides line up with TRBD1. Trimming cost V 6 bases and J 5 bases; bases outside gene matches: 6. The germline V gene has CDR1 SQVTM and CDR2 ANQGSEA. The CDR3 has 12 amino acids. The CDR3 is CSVHEGAETQYF. CDR3 bases: TGCAGCGTCCACGAGGGGGCTGAGACCCAGTACTTC.

The J gene is TRBJ2-6, the V gene TRBV2; TRBD1 aligns across 12 bases. The V and J ends lost 5 bases and 1 base, in that order; junction bases with no gene match: 3. Germline CDR1 SNHLY, CDR2 FYNNEI. This CDR3 is 17 amino acids long. CDR3 DNA: TGTGCCAGCAGTCCGGGACAGGGGGCGTCTGGGGCCAACGTCCTGACTTTC. It translates to CASSPGQGASGANVLTF.

This chain uses TRBV30 with TRBJ2-3; 10 bases align to TRBD1. V was clipped by 6 bases and J by 3 bases; unmatched bases: 3. The CDR3 loop spans 13 amino acids. CDR1 GTSNPN and CDR2 SVGIG come from the germline V gene (reference sequence). CDR3 nucleotide sequence: TGTGCCTGTGGACAGGGGGTAACAGATACGCAGTATTTT. This gives the protein CACGQGVTDTQYF.

This chain uses TRBV2 with TRBJ2-1, with a weak D call TRBD1 (6 bases). V was cut by 4 bases and J by 8 bases, with 15 bases left in between. The CDR3 is 14 amino acids. Germline values: CDR1 SNHLY, CDR2 FYNNEI. The CDR3 loop reads CASSVEQGSDEQFF. The CDR3 bases are TGTGCCAGCAGTGTTGAGCAGGGGAGCGATGAGCAGTTCTTC.

The chain carries TRBV25-1 and TRBJ2-7; D perhaps matches TRBD2 (6 bases). Germline CDR1 and CDR2: MGHDK and SYGVNS. V lost 3 bases and J lost 3, with 12 bases in between. The CDR3 is made up of 14 amino acids. CDR3 amino acids: CASSDISGYYEQYF. CDR3 bases: TGTGCCAGCAGTGACATTAGCGGATACTACGAGCAGTACTTC.